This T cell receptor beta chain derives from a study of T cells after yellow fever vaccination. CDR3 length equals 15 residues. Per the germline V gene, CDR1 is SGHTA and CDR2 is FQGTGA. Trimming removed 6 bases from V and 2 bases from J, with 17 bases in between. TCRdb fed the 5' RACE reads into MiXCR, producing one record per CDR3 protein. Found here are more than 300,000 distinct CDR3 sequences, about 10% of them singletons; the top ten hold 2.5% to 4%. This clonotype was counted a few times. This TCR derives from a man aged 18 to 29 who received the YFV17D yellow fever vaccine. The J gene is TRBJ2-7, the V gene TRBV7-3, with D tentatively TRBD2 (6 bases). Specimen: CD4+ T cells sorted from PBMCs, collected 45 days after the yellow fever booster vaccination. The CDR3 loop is CASRLGPGDAYEQYF. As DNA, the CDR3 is TGTGCCAGCAGACTCGGGCCGGGGGACGCCTACGAGCAGTACTTC.